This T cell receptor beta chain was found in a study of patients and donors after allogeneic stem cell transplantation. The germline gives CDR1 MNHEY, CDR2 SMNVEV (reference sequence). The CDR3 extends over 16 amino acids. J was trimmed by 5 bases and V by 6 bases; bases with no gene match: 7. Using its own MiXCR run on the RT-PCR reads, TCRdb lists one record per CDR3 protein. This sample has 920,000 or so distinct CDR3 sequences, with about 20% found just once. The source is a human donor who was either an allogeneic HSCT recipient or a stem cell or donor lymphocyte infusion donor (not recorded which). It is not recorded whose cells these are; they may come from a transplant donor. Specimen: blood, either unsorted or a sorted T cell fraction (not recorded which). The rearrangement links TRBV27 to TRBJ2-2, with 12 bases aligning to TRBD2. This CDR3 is CASSTTSGGWTGELFF. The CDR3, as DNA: TGTGCCAGCAGCACTACTAGCGGGGGGTGGACCGGGGAGCTGTTTTTT.